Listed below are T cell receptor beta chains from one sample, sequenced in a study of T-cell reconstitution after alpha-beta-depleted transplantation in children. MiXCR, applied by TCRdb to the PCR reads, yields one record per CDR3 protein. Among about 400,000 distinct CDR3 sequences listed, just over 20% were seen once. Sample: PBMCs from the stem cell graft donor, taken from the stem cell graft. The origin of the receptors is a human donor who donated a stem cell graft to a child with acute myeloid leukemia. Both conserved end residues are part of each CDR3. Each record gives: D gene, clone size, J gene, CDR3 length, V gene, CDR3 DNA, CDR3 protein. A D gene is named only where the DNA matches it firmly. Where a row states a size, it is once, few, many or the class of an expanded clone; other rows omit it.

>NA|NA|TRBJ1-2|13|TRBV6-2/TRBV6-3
TGTGCCAGCAGTTACAACAGGGTCTATGGCTACACCTTC
CASSYNRVYGYTF
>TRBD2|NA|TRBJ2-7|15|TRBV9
TGTGCCAGCAGTCCCGGGACTACATACTCCTACGAGCAGTACTTC
CASSPGTTYSYEQYF
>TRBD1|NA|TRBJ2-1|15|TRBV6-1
TGTGCCAGCAGTGAAGCAGGGACAGGGAGAAATGAGCAGTTCTTC
CASSEAGTGRNEQFF
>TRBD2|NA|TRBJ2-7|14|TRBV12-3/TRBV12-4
TGTGCCAGCAGGCAGGGACTAGACCGAGGCGAGCAGTACTTC
CASRQGLDRGEQYF
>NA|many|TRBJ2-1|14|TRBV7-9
TGTGCCAGCAGCCTGAGACAGGGAGGCAATGAGCAGTTCTTC
CASSLRQGGNEQFF
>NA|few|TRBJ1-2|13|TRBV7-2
TGTGCCAGCAGCTTAGTTCTGCGGGGTGGCTACACCTTC
CASSLVLRGGYTF
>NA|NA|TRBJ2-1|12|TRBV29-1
TGCAGCGTTGAAGTTGGCAGGGAAGGGCAGTTCTTC
CSVEVGREGQFF
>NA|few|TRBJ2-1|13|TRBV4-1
TGCGCCAGCAGCCAAGTCCAGTGGGACGAGCAGTTCTTC
CASSQVQWDEQFF
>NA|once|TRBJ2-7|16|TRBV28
TGTGCCAGCAGCTCAGGTGTGATCGGACCGAGTTACGAGCAGTACTTC
CASSSGVIGPSYEQYF
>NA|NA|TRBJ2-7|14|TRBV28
TGTGCCAGCAGTTTATGGAGGGGACAATACGAGCAGTACTTC
CASSLWRGQYEQYF
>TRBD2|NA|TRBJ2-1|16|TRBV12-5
TGTGCTAGTGGTTTGACTCCTAGCGGGAGGTACAATGAGCAGTTCTTC
CASGLTPSGRYNEQFF
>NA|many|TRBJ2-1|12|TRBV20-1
TGCAGTGCTGGCGGTCAGAGCAATGAGCAGTTCTTC
CSAGGQSNEQFF
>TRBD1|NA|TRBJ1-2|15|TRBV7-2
TGTGCCAGCAGCCCTGCCGGGACAGGATACTATGGCTACACCTTC
CASSPAGTGYYGYTF
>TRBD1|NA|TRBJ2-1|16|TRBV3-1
TGTGCCAGCAGCCAAGCGGACAGGGTTTGGGGTAATGAGCAGTTCTTC
CASSQADRVWGNEQFF
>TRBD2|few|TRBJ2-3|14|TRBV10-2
TGCGCCAGTAAGGATAGCGGGAGCCCAGATACGCAGTATTTT
CASKDSGSPDTQYF